This T cell receptor beta chain was profiled in a study of tumor-infiltrating lymphocytes in primary liver carcinoma. Overall study results and limits: Blood's top-250-clone fraction was significantly lower than that of tumors (p = 0.039).

Germline DNA was also extracted, with blood RNA taken from unsorted whole blood. Germline values: CDR1 SGHAT, CDR2 FQNNGV. This CDR3 is built from 17 residues. V lost 0 bases, J lost 8 bases, and 20 bases lay in between. Constant-region priming of approximately 0.55 ug total RNA yielded TCR beta cDNA. What produced the TCR beta libraries was three nested multiplex PCR rounds using slightly modified ARM-PCR. Two initial PCR rounds of about 10 cycles each paired TRBV1-TRBV30 forward primers with a C-beta reverse primer. TCRdb re-called the multiplex PCR reads through MiXCR, storing one row per CDR3 protein. The sample includes hundreds of thousands of distinct CDR3 sequences, roughly 60% of them seen just once. Notes on this clonotype: Its antigen remains unidentified.

This sequence originates from a woman in her 30s with primary liver carcinoma and hepatitis B virus infection. J is TRBJ1-5 and V is TRBV11-2, with D tentatively TRBD1 (5 bases). Sequencing was done on a sample of peripheral blood. Here the CDR3 reads CASSLDLVGRLREPQHF. CDR3 in DNA: TGTGCCAGCAGCTTAGATTTAGTGGGCCGACTCAGGGAGCCCCAGCATTTT.